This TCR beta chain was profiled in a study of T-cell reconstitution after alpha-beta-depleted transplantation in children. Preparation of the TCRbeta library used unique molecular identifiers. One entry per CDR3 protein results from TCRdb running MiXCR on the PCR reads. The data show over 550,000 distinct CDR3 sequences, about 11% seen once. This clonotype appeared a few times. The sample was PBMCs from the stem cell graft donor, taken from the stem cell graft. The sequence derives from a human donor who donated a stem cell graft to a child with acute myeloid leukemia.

The CDR3 sequence: CASSVQREFYEQYF. DNA for the CDR3: TGTGCCAGCAGCGTCCAGCGGGAGTTCTACGAGCAGTACTTC. The chain carries TRBV3-1 and TRBJ2-7; 8 bases are a match to TRBD2. The CDR3 spans 14 residues. Germline CDR1 and CDR2: LGHDT and YNNKEL (reference sequence). V trimming: 5 bases; J trimming: 3 bases; junction bases outside the gene matches: 6.